This TCR beta chain is from a study of OX40 agonist ivuxolimab in advanced cancers. Turning to the study itself: Dose-escalation patients had hepatocellular carcinoma, melanoma, renal cell or head and neck cancer. Those enrolled were 70% to 85% male, with a mean age of about 66 years and ages from about 20 to 85. Whole-study findings and limits: The 0.1-3.0 mg/kg partial responders had among the lowest clonal expansion.

Patients with autoimmune history or systemic immunosuppression were excluded. Trimming removed 4 bases from V and 3 bases from J, with 16 bases in between. CDR3 length equals 15 residues. CDR1 and CDR2 from the germline V gene are SSHAT and FNYEAQ (reference sequence). The assay was immunoSEQ multiplex PCR, and TCRdb's table has in-frame clones only and misses some. The sample lists about 92,000 clones, roughly 93% occurring once. Notes on this clone: Its antigen remains unidentified.

The starting material was CD4+ or CD8+ T cells sorted from blood, obtained in a trial of the OX40 agonist ivuxolimab. The clonotype originates from an adult with an advanced solid tumor such as melanoma, head and neck, liver or kidney cancer. The gene calls are TRBV7-7 and TRBJ2-7; D gene unclear. The CDR3 sequence is CASSCASCRGYEQYF. The DNA for the CDR3 is TGTGCCAGCAGCTGCGCTTCCTGCCGAGGCTACGAGCAGTACTTC.